A selection of T cell receptor beta chains follows, all from one sample in a study of Ad26.COV2.S vaccination and SARS-CoV-2 variants. TCRdb keeps only in-frame clones here, not all; method: immunoSEQ multiplex PCR. Of around 370,000 clones in the sample, approximately 90% were seen once. The source was peripheral blood, collected after recovery from COVID-19. These receptors all stem from a human donor who had recovered from COVID-19. Each CDR3 is given with its conserved first and last residue. The D gene is left open where the match is weak. Clone sizes are given selectively: once, few, many, or a class where the clone is expanded.

d_call,clone_size,j_call,v_call,cdr3_nt,cdr3_aa
-,-,TRBJ1-1,TRBV2,TGTGCCGCCCAACAGAGAAGAAACACTGAAGCTTTCTTT,CAAQQRRNTEAFF
TRBD2,-,TRBJ2-3,TRBV10-1,TGCGCCAGCAGTGAGGAGGGGCGGGGGACAGATACGCAGTATTTT,CASSEEGRGTDTQYF
TRBD1,-,TRBJ2-6,TRBV5-6,TGTGCCAGCAGCGGGTGGACAGGGACTTACTCTGGGGCCAACGTCCTGACTTTC,CASSGWTGTYSGANVLTF
TRBD1,-,TRBJ1-2,TRBV29-1,TGCAGCGTTGAGCAGGGGGCCAGCTATGGCTACACCTTC,CSVEQGASYGYTF
-,-,TRBJ2-1,TRBV19,TGTGCCAGTAGTCCCCGGACACTCTACAATGAGCAGTTCTTC,CASSPRTLYNEQFF
TRBD2,-,TRBJ2-1,TRBV3-1/TRBV3-2,TGTGCCAGCAGCCAAGAACTAGCGGGAACAAATGAGCAGTTCTTC,CASSQELAGTNEQFF
-,-,TRBJ2-2,TRBV9,TGTGCCAGCAGCGTGCACCAGAACACCGGGGAGCTGTTTTTT,CASSVHQNTGELFF
-,once,TRBJ2-6,TRBV12-5,TGTGCTACCTACAGGGAAGCTGGGGCCAACGTCCTGACTTTC,CATYREAGANVLTF
-,-,TRBJ1-4,TRBV4-3,TGCGCCAGCAGCCACTCGACTGCAACTAATGAAAAACTGTTTTTT,CASSHSTATNEKLFF
-,-,TRBJ2-2,TRBV7-9,TGTGCCAGCCTCCAGGGAACCGGGGAGCTGTTTTTT,CASLQGTGELFF
TRBD1,-,TRBJ1-5,TRBV11-2,TGTGCCAGCAGCCCGCGGACAGGGGAGGGCAATCAGCCCCAGCATTTT,CASSPRTGEGNQPQHF
TRBD1,-,TRBJ1-1,TRBV15,TGTGCCACCAGCAGGGGGACAGGGGCCCGCTGGAGTACTGAAGCTTTCTTT,CATSRGTGARWSTEAFF
TRBD2,-,TRBJ2-7,TRBV6-2/TRBV6-3,TGTGCCAGCAGTTACTCGGAGACTAGCCACTACGAGCAGTACTTC,CASSYSETSHYEQYF
-,-,TRBJ1-2,TRBV10-2,TGCGCCAGCAGTGAGGTGATTAACTATGGCTACACCTTC,CASSEVINYGYTF
-,-,TRBJ2-2,TRBV9,TGTGCCAGCAGCGGAGGACTGAACACCGGGGAGCTGTTTTTT,CASSGGLNTGELFF
-,-,TRBJ1-1,TRBV10-3,TGTGCCATCAGTGAGTCTGGGGGGAGCACTGAAGCTTTCTTT,CAISESGGSTEAFF
TRBD1,once,TRBJ2-7,TRBV7-2,TGTGCCAGCAGCTTTTCCGGGACAGGGGGGACCTCCTACGAGCAGTACTTC,CASSFSGTGGTSYEQYF
-,-,TRBJ1-1,TRBV19,TGTGCCAGTAGTAACAGGGAAGGGACTGAAGCTTTCTTT,CASSNREGTEAFF
TRBD1,-,TRBJ2-2,TRBV6-5,TGTGCCAGCAGTTTCGGACAGGGGCAGCTGTTTTTT,CASSFGQGQLFF
TRBD1,once,TRBJ1-4,TRBV4-1,TGCGCCAGCAGACCACCGCTTGTAGGGACAGATGAAAAACTGTTTTTT,CASRPPLVGTDEKLFF
-,-,TRBJ2-3,TRBV18,TGTGCCAGCTCACCTCCCTCCGACCTGCAGTATTTT,CASSPPSDLQYF
-,-,TRBJ2-5,TRBV3-1/TRBV3-2,TGTGCCAGCAGCCTCGACGGGGGCACCCAAGAGACCCAGTACTTC,CASSLDGGTQETQYF
-,-,TRBJ1-2,TRBV2,TGTGCCTCAAAATCACGGGTGGCGTATGGCTACACCTTC,CASKSRVAYGYTF
-,-,TRBJ1-4,TRBV6-5,TGTGCCAGCAGTTCAAACCCCCGGGAGATTAATGAAAAACTGTTTTTT,CASSSNPREINEKLFF
-,-,TRBJ1-5,TRBV29-1,TGCAGCGTTGATCGGGGGGCTGTGGGAAGCAATCAGCCCCAGCATTTT,CSVDRGAVGSNQPQHF
-,-,TRBJ1-2,TRBV29-1,TGCAGCGTTGACGCCGGGCAGTCCCGTATCGGCTACACCTTC,CSVDAGQSRIGYTF
TRBD1,-,TRBJ2-3,TRBV24-1,TGTGCCACCAGTGACCGGACAGGGGATTCTACAGATACGCAGTATTTT,CATSDRTGDSTDTQYF
TRBD1,-,TRBJ2-7,TRBV24-1,TGTGCCACCAGTGACATTACGACAGGGGACTCCTACGAGCAGTACTTC,CATSDITTGDSYEQYF
-,-,TRBJ2-7,TRBV3-1/TRBV3-2,TGTGCCAGCAGCCGGCGGGGCTCCTACGAGCAGTACTTC,CASSRRGSYEQYF
-,-,TRBJ2-7,TRBV3-1/TRBV3-2,TGTGCCAGCCCCCGGACGGGCTACGAGCAGTACTTC,CASPRTGYEQYF
TRBD1,-,TRBJ2-3,TRBV27,TGTGCCAGCAGGTTACAGGCCAGGGGGCATGTAGATACGCAGTATTTT,CASRLQARGHVDTQYF
-,-,TRBJ1-5,TRBV6-1,TGTGCCAGCAGTAAAGCCCCCCAGGGCTCCAATCAGCCCCAGCATTTT,CASSKAPQGSNQPQHF
-,-,TRBJ1-1,TRBV24-1,TGTGCCACCAGTGATTTGGGGACTTCCATGAACACTGAAGCTTTCTTT,CATSDLGTSMNTEAFF
-,-,TRBJ1-3,TRBV4-3,TGCGCCAGCAGCCAAGGGTGGGGGGACTCTGGAAACACCATATATTTT,CASSQGWGDSGNTIYF
-,-,TRBJ2-1,TRBV21-1,TGTGCCAGCAGCAAAAGGAGCCAGGGGGTGAATGAGCAGTTCTTC,CASSKRSQGVNEQFF
-,-,TRBJ1-5,TRBV18,TGTGCCAGCTCACCCGCCGCAGGGACGACCGGGCAGCCCCAGCATTTT,CASSPAAGTTGQPQHF
-,-,TRBJ1-2,TRBV7-8,TGTGCCAGCAGCCAACGGACCGATGGCTACACCTTC,CASSQRTDGYTF
-,-,TRBJ2-7,TRBV7-2,TGTGCCAGCAGCGTTGACCGGTCGCTCTACGAGCAGTACTTC,CASSVDRSLYEQYF
-,-,TRBJ2-3,TRBV9,TGTGCCAGCAGCGTTGCAGATACGCAGTATTTT,CASSVADTQYF
-,-,TRBJ2-7,TRBV6-5,TGTGCCAGCACGAAGGCGAACTACGAGCAGTACTTC,CASTKANYEQYF
TRBD2,-,TRBJ2-5,TRBV9,TGTGCCAGCAGCCCGAGGGCGGGGGACTCAGAGACCCAGTACTTC,CASSPRAGDSETQYF
-,-,TRBJ1-5,TRBV21-1,TGTGCCAGCAGCAAAGCAGGGTGGGATGGCAATCAGCCCCAGCATTTT,CASSKAGWDGNQPQHF
TRBD1,-,TRBJ1-6,TRBV6-2/TRBV6-3,TGTGCCAGCAGTTACTCGAGGACAGGGTCTGCACCCCTCCACTTT,CASSYSRTGSAPLHF
-,-,TRBJ1-2,TRBV5-1,TGCGCCAGCAGCTTGGATTTGAGGGAAGAGGGCTACACCTTC,CASSLDLREEGYTF
TRBD1,-,TRBJ1-6,TRBV27,TGTGCCAGCAGTAGGGTTGACAGGGGTTCACCCCTCCACTTT,CASSRVDRGSPLHF
TRBD1,-,TRBJ1-1,TRBV12-5,TGTGCTAGTGGTTTACCGGGACAGGCTTTCAACACTGAAGCTTTCTTT,CASGLPGQAFNTEAFF
TRBD1,-,TRBJ1-6,TRBV7-2,TGTGCCAGCAGCTTATGGCAGGGGGGTTCACCCCTCCACTTT,CASSLWQGGSPLHF